What follows are 20 T cell receptor beta chains derived from one specimen sequenced in a study of shared clonotypes between healthy human individuals. The assay was immunoSEQ multiplex PCR, and TCRdb's table has in-frame clones only and misses some. The repertoire holds about 2.1 million clones, with approximately 94% as singletons. Positively selected for CCR7, the CD45RO-negative cells used as naive CD8 cells excluded terminally differentiated effector memory CD45RA+ cells. The specimen sequenced was naive CD8+ T cells from PBMCs. The receptors shown here come from a man aged 18-30 years in good health. Some clones in this sample may be carry-over from other donors' samples.

The V gene is TRBV5-1, the J gene TRBJ2-5, with D uncertain. V was cut by 5 bases and J by 2 bases, with 13 bases left in between. There are 14 residues in the CDR3. The germline V gene encodes CDR1 SGHRS and CDR2 YFSETQ. The CDR3 is CASSKARSQETQYF. The DNA for the CDR3 is TGCGCCAGCAGTAAGGCCCGAAGTCAAGAGACCCAGTACTTC.

This chain uses TRBV7-9 with TRBJ2-7; TRBD2 agrees at 11 bases. Germline values: CDR1 SEHNR, CDR2 FQNEAQ (reference sequence). The CDR3 runs 15 residues. Trimming cost V 5 bases and J 7 bases; bases outside gene matches: 10. The CDR3, as DNA: TGTGCCAGCAGCGATGGACTAGCGGGTCTGGGGGAGCAGTACTTC. Amino acids: CASSDGLAGLGEQYF.

The V and J genes are TRBV7-9 and TRBJ2-3; D remains unclear. This CDR3 spans 16 amino acids. Germline-derived CDR1 and CDR2 are SEHNR and FQNEAQ (reference sequence). V was cut by 2 bases and J by 4 bases, with 16 bases left in between. This CDR3 reads CASSLSDAIGPDTQYF. In nucleotides, the CDR3 is TGTGCCAGCAGCTTATCGGACGCTATAGGCCCAGATACGCAGTATTTT.

The CDR3 region is CASSGGQGEPDTQYF. As DNA, the CDR3 is TGTGCCAGCAGTGGGGGACAGGGGGAACCAGATACGCAGTATTTT. The genes are TRBV6-6 and TRBJ2-3; 11 bases agree with TRBD1. The germline gives CDR1 MNHNY, CDR2 SVGAGI (reference sequence). V shed 5 bases, J shed 4 bases, and the junction held 5 bases outside the gene matches. The CDR3 sequence is 15 residues long.

The chain couples TRBV19 to TRBJ1-5; D gene uncertain. Germline V gives CDR1 LNHDA, CDR2 SQIVND (reference sequence). CDR3 size: 14 residues. V was trimmed by 6 bases and J by 3 bases, leaving 12 bases between them. CDR3 DNA sequence: TGTGCCAGTAGAAGGATGGAGATCAATCAGCCCCAGCATTTT. Translating gives CASRRMEINQPQHF. The full variable domain, in which reference TRBV19 and TRBJ1-5 provide the parts outside the CDR3, is DGGITQSPKYLFRKEGQNVTLSCEQNLNHDAMYWYRQDPGQGLRLIYYSQIVNDFQKGDIAEGYSVSREKKESFPLTVTSAQKNPTAFYLCASRRMEINQPQHFGDGTRLSIL.

The chain combines TRBV15 with TRBJ2-1; 9 nucleotides agree with TRBD1. Germline CDR1 LNHNV, CDR2 YYDKDF (reference sequence). The CDR3 has 19 amino acids. The V and J ends lost 2 bases and 6 bases, in that order; junction bases with no gene match: 17. The DNA for the CDR3 is TGTGCCACCAGCAGAAACAACCCCGGCTGGACAGGGGTCCCCAATGAGCAGTTCTTC. This encodes CATSRNNPGWTGVPNEQFF.

This clone was counted once. CDR3 nucleotide sequence: TGTGCCAGCAGCAGAGGGGGGGGCAATCAGCCCCAGCATTTT. This sequence encodes CASSRGGGNQPQHF. V and J are TRBV7-9 and TRBJ1-5, with D perhaps matching TRBD1 (6 bases). Germline CDR1 and CDR2: SEHNR and FQNEAQ (reference sequence). The CDR3 length is 14 residues. The V gene lost 5 bases and the J gene lost 2 bases, with 10 bases spanning the gap. Based on the CDR3 plus reference TRBV7-9 and TRBJ1-5, the full variable domain is DTGVSQNPRHKITKRGQNVTFRCDPISEHNRLYWYRQTLGQGPEFLTYFQNEAQLEKSRLLSDRFSAERPKGSFSTLEIQRTEQGDSAMYLCASSRGGGNQPQHFGDGTRLSIL.

V usage is TRBV4-1 and J usage is TRBJ2-5, with 8 bases matching TRBD1. Germline assignment: CDR1 MGHRA and CDR2 YSYEKL. This CDR3 is built from 16 residues. V shed 0 bases and J 5 bases; nucleotides not matched to a gene: 8. For the CDR3, the DNA is TGCGCCAGCAGCCAAGATACGCAGGGGGCCTGGGAGACCCAGTACTTC. Translating it yields CASSQDTQGAWETQYF.

CDR3 sequence (DNA): TGTGCCAGCAGTTTCCGGCAGGCGAACACCGGGGAGCTGTTTTTT. This codes for CASSFRQANTGELFF. V is TRBV28 and J is TRBJ2-2; D call uncertain. The CDR3 loop spans 15 amino acids. Looked up from germline, CDR1 is MDHEN and CDR2 is SYDVKM. Trimming cost V 3 bases and J 0 bases, with 8 bases left between them.

The J gene is TRBJ1-3, the V gene TRBV15; D may be TRBD1 (5 bases). The CDR3 covers 19 residues. Trimming stripped 0 bases from V and 0 bases from J, with 18 bases between. CDR1 and CDR2 from the germline V gene are LNHNV and YYDKDF (reference sequence). The CDR3 DNA reads as TGTGCCACCAGCAGAGAGCCCGTCGAGGGGACCCACTCTGGAAACACCATATATTTT. Its protein is CATSREPVEGTHSGNTIYF.

The chain employs TRBV6-5 and TRBJ2-1; the match to TRBD2 covers 7 bases. The V segment lost 7 bases and the J segment 3 bases; nucleotides outside the gene matches: 6. This CDR3 has 14 amino acids. CDR1 is MNHEY, CDR2 SVGAGI, per germline. This CDR3 reads CASIGSGNYNEQFF. The CDR3 nucleotides read TGTGCCAGCATAGGGAGCGGGAACTACAATGAGCAGTTCTTC.

CDR3 loop: CASSQEESVDGTSGRGVYEQYF. The CDR3 DNA follows: TGCGCCAGCAGCCAAGAAGAAAGTGTGGACGGGACTAGCGGGAGAGGTGTCTACGAGCAGTACTTC. The V and J genes are TRBV4-3 and TRBJ2-7; 14 bases are shared with TRBD2. Germline assignment: CDR1 LGHNA and CDR2 YSLEER. This CDR3 comprises 22 residues. Trimming took 0 bases from V and 3 from J; bases not matched to a gene: 19.

As concerns this clone: This sample also contains other DNA sequences that code for the same CDR3. The chain is built from TRBV7-9 and TRBJ2-1; the match to TRBD1 covers 9 bases. After removal of 5 bases from V and 4 bases from J, the junction contained 6 bases not matched to a gene. This CDR3 spans 15 amino acids. Per germline, CDR1 SEHNR and CDR2 FQNEAQ (reference sequence). The CDR3 sequence: CASSPRQGDYNEQFF. Written as DNA, the CDR3 is TGTGCCAGCAGCCCCCGACAGGGGGATTACAATGAGCAGTTCTTC. Based on the CDR3 plus reference TRBV7-9 and TRBJ2-1, the full variable domain is DTGVSQNPRHKITKRGQNVTFRCDPISEHNRLYWYRQTLGQGPEFLTYFQNEAQLEKSRLLSDRFSAERPKGSFSTLEIQRTEQGDSAMYLCASSPRQGDYNEQFFGPGTRLTVL.

The chain employs TRBV29-1 and TRBJ2-3, with a tentative D call TRBD1 (6 bases). CDR3 length: 14 residues. Germline CDR1 is SQVTM and CDR2 is ANQGSEA. Trimming removed 6 bases at V and 2 bases at J, with 15 bases between. The CDR3: CSVDRDTVTDTQYF. The DNA of the CDR3 is TGCAGCGTGGACCGGGACACGGTCACAGATACGCAGTATTTT.

The rearrangement uses TRBV28 and TRBJ2-7; D not resolved. With 2 bases removed from V and 0 bases from J, the gap between germline ends came to 17 bases. CDR3 length: 17 residues. CDR1 is MDHEN and CDR2 is SYDVKM in the germline V gene. CDR3 nucleotide sequence: TGTGCCAGCAGTTTACCTCGCGACAATCCTAGCTCCTACGAGCAGTACTTC. Amino acids: CASSLPRDNPSSYEQYF.

The gene calls are TRBV6-1 and TRBJ2-3; D remains ambiguous. The CDR3 is 14 amino acids. Germline-derived CDR1 and CDR2 are MNHNS and SASEGT. The germline V and J ends were trimmed by 2 bases and 4 bases, with 10 bases remaining between them. The DNA for the CDR3 is TGTGCCAGCAGTGAATGGGATCTCGCAGATACGCAGTATTTT. This codes for CASSEWDLADTQYF.

The chain is built from TRBV7-2 and TRBJ2-7, with TRBD2 matching 8 bases. In germline, CDR1 is SGHTA, CDR2 FQGNSA. Trimming took 4 bases from V and 9 from J; bases not matched to a gene: 14. The CDR3 runs 15 residues. The CDR3 sequence is CASSSTPGGGGVQYF. CDR3 in DNA: TGTGCCAGCAGCTCTACCCCCGGGGGGGGAGGTGTGCAGTACTTC. The full variable domain, rest sourced from reference TRBV7-2 and TRBJ2-7, is GAGVSQSPSNKVTEKGKDVELRCDPISGHTALYWYRQSLGQGLEFLIYFQGNSAPDKSGLPSDRFSAERTGGSVSTLTIQRTQQEDSAVYLCASSSTPGGGGVQYFGPGTRLTVT.

This chain uses TRBV7-9 with TRBJ2-7; maybe TRBD1 (6 bases). The germline V gene encodes CDR1 SEHNR and CDR2 FQNEAQ (reference sequence). The V and J ends lost 4 bases and 3 bases respectively, with 13 bases between them. This CDR3 spans 14 amino acids. CDR3 DNA sequence: TGTGCCAGCAGCTCCCAGGGGTCCATCTACGAGCAGTACTTC. Amino acids: CASSSQGSIYEQYF.

The chain is built from TRBV19 and TRBJ1-1; D gene uncertain. Trimming removed 1 base at V and 8 bases at J, with 11 bases between. The CDR3 totals 13 residues. The germline CDR1 and CDR2 sequences are LNHDA and SQIVND (reference sequence). DNA of the CDR3: TGTGCCAGTAGTATAGGACTATATCCAGAAGCTTTCTTT. Protein sequence: CASSIGLYPEAFF. Full variable domain (missing parts from reference TRBV19 and TRBJ1-1): DGGITQSPKYLFRKEGQNVTLSCEQNLNHDAMYWYRQDPGQGLRLIYYSQIVNDFQKGDIAEGYSVSREKKESFPLTVTSAQKNPTAFYLCASSIGLYPEAFFGQGTRLTVV.

V gene TRBV9 combines with J gene TRBJ2-1; TRBD2 aligns across 10 bases. The length of the CDR3 is 16 residues. The germline V gene encodes CDR1 SGDLS and CDR2 YYNGEE. V shed 3 bases and J 3 bases; nucleotides not matched to a gene: 6. The CDR3 region has the DNA TGTGCCAGCAGCGGAACTAGCGGGGTCGACTACAATGAGCAGTTCTTC. Amino acids: CASSGTSGVDYNEQFF.